This T cell receptor beta chain was found in a study of tumor and adjacent non-tumor tissue in lung cancer. On the study more broadly: Patients were aged about 30 to 76, 9 to 10 men and roughly 5 women, stage I to III. Study-wide results and caveats: In normal lung, the top 100 clones were significantly more dominant than in tumor. TCR diversity was significantly greater in tumor than normal lung tissue.

Three rounds of nested PCR, following a modified ARM-PCR protocol, produced the TCRbeta library. MiXCR, applied by TCRdb to the multiplex PCR reads, yields one record per CDR3 protein. Of roughly 200,000 distinct CDR3 sequences detected, 71% appear once; the ten largest clones hold approximately 25%. CDR1 is SGHRS, CDR2 YFSETQ, per germline. There are 14 residues in the CDR3. Trimming stripped 0 bases from V and 3 bases from J, with 7 bases between. The template was RNA from unsorted bulk tissue. Between August and November 2014, newly diagnosed, chemotherapy-naive lung cancer patients underwent thoracic surgery in China. As concerns this clonotype: Its antigen is undetermined.

Sequencing was performed on lung tumor tissue. The sequence was obtained from a man aged 55 to 70 with non-small cell lung cancer. This chain links TRBV5-1 with TRBJ1-5; D gene unclear. In nucleotides, the CDR3 is TGCGCCAGCAGCTTGGGGCATATCAATCAGCCCCAGCATTTT. Translation gives CASSLGHINQPQHF. Supplemented by reference TRBV5-1 and TRBJ1-5, the full variable domain reads KAGVTQTPRYLIKTRGQQVTLSCSPISGHRSVSWYQQTPGQGLQFLFEYFSETQRNKGNFPGRFSGRQFSNSRSEMNVSTLELGDSALYLCASSLGHINQPQHFGDGTRLSIL.